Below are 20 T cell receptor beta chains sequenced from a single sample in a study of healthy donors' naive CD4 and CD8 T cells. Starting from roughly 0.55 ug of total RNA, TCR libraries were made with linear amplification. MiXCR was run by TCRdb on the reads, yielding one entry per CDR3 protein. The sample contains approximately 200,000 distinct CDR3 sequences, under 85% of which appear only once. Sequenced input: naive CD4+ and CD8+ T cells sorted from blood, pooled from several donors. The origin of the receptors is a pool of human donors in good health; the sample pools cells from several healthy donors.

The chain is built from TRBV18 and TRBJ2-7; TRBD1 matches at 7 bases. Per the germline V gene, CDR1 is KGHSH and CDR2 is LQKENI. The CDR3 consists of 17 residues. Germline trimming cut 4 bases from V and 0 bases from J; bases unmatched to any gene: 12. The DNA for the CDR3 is TGTGCCAGCTCACTAGAGGCGACAGGGTACAGCTCCTACGAGCAGTACTTC. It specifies CASSLEATGYSSYEQYF.

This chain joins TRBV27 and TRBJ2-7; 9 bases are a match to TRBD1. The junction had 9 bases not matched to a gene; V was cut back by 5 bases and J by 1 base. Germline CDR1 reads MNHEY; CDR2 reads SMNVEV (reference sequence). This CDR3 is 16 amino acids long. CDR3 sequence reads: CASSPGQGRGSYEQYF. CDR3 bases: TGTGCCAGCAGTCCGGGACAGGGAAGGGGGTCCTACGAGCAGTACTTC.

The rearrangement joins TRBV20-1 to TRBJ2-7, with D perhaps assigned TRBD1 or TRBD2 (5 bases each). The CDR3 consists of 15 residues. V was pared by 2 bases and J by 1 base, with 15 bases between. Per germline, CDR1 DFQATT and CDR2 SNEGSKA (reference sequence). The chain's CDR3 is CSARRSDGASYEQYF. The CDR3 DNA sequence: TGCAGTGCTAGAAGGTCGGACGGGGCTTCCTACGAGCAGTACTTC.

CDR3 DNA sequence: TGCAGCTCGGGACCGAGCTCCTACGAGCAGTACTTC. Its translation is CSSGPSSYEQYF. The chain couples TRBV29-1 to TRBJ2-7; D tentatively reads TRBD1 or TRBD2 (5 bases each). The CDR3 has 12 residues. Trimming removed 8 bases at V and 0 bases at J, with 11 bases between. Germline V gene sequence: CDR1 SQVTM, CDR2 ANQGSEA.

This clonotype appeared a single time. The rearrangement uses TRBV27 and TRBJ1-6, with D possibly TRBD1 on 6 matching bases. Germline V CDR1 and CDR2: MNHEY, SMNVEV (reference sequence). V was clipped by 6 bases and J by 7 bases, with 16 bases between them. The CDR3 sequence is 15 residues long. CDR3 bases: TGTGCCAGCAGCCCACAGGGTCTAAGGAATTCACCCCTCCACTTT. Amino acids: CASSPQGLRNSPLHF.

The CDR3, as DNA: TGCAGCGTTACCGACTGGGACAATGGGTACGAGCAGTACTTC. It codes for CSVTDWDNGYEQYF. V usage is TRBV29-1 and J usage is TRBJ2-7; a possible D gene is TRBD1 (6 bases). CDR3 length equals 14 residues. Germline V gene sequence: CDR1 SQVTM, CDR2 ANQGSEA. Trimming took off 5 bases at V and 4 bases at J, with 18 bases between the two ends.

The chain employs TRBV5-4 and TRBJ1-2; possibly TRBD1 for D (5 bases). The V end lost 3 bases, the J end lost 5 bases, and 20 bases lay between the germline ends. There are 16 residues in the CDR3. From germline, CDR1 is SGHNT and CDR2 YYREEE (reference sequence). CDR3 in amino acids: CASSYTLRTRKYGYTF. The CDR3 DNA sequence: TGTGCCAGCAGCTATACCCTGAGGACAAGGAAATATGGCTACACCTTC.

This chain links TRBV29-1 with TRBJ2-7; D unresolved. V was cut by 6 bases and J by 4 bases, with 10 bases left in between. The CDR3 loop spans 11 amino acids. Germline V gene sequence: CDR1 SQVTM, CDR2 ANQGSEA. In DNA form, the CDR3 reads TGCAGCGTGCGAGAGACTTACGAGCAGTACTTC. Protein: CSVRETYEQYF.

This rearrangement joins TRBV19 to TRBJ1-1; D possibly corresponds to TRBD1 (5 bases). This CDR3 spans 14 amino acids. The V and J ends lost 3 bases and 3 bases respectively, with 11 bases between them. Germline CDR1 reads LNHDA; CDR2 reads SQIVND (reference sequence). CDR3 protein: CASSIGWGDTEAFF. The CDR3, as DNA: TGTGCCAGTAGTATTGGTTGGGGCGACACTGAAGCTTTCTTT.

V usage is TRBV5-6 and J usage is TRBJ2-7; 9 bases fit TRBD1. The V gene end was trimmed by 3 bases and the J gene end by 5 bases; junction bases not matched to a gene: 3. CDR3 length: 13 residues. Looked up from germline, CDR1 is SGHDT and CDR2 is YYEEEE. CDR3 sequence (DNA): TGTGCCAGCAGCTCCTGGACAGGGGACGAGCAGTACTTC. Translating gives CASSSWTGDEQYF. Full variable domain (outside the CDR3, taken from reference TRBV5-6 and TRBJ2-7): DAGVTQSPTHLIKTRGQQVTLRCSPKSGHDTVSWYQQALGQGPQFIFQYYEEEERQRGNFPDRFSGHQFPNYSSELNVNALLLGDSALYLCASSSWTGDEQYFGPGTRLTVT.

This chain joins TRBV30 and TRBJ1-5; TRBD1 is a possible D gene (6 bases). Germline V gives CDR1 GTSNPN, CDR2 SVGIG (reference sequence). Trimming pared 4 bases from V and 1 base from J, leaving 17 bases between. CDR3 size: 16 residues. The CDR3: CAWTQGITDSNQPQHF. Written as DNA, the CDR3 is TGTGCCTGGACGCAGGGGATAACGGACAGCAATCAGCCCCAGCATTTT. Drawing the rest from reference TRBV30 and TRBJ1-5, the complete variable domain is SQTIHQWPATLVQPVGSPLSLECTVEGTSNPNLYWYRQAAGRGLQLLFYSVGIGQISSEVPQNLSASRPQDRQFILSSKKLLLSDSGFYLCAWTQGITDSNQPQHFGDGTRLSIL.

The CDR3 reads CASSQPRGLADNEQFF. In DNA, the CDR3 is TGTGCCAGCAGTCAGCCCCGGGGACTAGCGGACAATGAGCAGTTCTTC. The chain recombines TRBV6-5 with TRBJ2-1; 11 bases map to TRBD2. Germline V gene sequence: CDR1 MNHEY, CDR2 SVGAGI. The CDR3 consists of 16 residues. V shed 5 bases, J shed 5 bases, and the junction held 8 bases outside the gene matches.

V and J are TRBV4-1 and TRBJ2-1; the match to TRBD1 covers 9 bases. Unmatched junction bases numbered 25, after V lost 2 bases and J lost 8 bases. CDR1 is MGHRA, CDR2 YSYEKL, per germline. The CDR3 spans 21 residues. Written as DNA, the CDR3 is TGCGCCAGCAGCCAAACGGGACAGGGACTATCATTTGGGGCGAGAAAATATGAGCAGTTCTTC. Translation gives CASSQTGQGLSFGARKYEQFF.

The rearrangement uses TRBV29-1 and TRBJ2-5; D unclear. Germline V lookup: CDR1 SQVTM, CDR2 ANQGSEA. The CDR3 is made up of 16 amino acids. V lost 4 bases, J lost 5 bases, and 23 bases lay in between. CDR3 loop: CSVVRSSPILGETQYF. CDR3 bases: TGCAGCGTTGTAAGGTCGTCACCCATTCTGGGGGAGACCCAGTACTTC.

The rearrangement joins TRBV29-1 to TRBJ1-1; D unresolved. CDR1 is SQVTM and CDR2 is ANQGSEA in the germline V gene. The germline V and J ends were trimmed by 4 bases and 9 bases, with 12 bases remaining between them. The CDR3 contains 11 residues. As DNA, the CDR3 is TGCAGCGTTGGAGAGGTTGGGCAAGCTTTCTTT. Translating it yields CSVGEVGQAFF.

The CDR3 nucleotides are TGTGCCAGTAGTCCCGACGAGGACCCCCGTGGCTACACCTTC. Its protein is CASSPDEDPRGYTF. The J gene is TRBJ1-2, the V gene TRBV19; no firm D call. The CDR3 length is 14 residues. V lost 5 bases to trimming and J lost 7 bases, with 17 bases between them. In germline, CDR1 is LNHDA, CDR2 SQIVND (reference sequence).

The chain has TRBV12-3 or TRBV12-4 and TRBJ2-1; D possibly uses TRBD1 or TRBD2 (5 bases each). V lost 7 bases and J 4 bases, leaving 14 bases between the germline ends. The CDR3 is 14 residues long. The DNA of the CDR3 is TGTGCCAGCATACTAGGGGCCAGTTACAATGAGCAGTTCTTC. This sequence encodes CASILGASYNEQFF.

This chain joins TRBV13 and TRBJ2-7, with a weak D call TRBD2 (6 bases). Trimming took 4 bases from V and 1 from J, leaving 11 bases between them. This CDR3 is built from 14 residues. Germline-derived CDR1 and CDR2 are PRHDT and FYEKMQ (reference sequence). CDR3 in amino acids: CASSSTRESYEQYF. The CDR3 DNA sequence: TGTGCCAGCAGCTCGACCCGGGAGTCCTACGAGCAGTACTTC. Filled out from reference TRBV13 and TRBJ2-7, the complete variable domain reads AAGVIQSPRHLIKEKRETATLKCYPIPRHDTVYWYQQGPGQDPQFLISFYEKMQSDKGSIPDRFSAQQFSDYHSELNMSSLELGDSALYFCASSSTRESYEQYFGPGTRLTVT.

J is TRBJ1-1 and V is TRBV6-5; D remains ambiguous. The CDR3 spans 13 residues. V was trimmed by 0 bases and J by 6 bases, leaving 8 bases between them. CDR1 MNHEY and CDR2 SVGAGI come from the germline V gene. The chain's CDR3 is CASSYSDGSEAFF. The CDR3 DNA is TGTGCCAGCAGTTACTCGGATGGCTCTGAAGCTTTCTTT.

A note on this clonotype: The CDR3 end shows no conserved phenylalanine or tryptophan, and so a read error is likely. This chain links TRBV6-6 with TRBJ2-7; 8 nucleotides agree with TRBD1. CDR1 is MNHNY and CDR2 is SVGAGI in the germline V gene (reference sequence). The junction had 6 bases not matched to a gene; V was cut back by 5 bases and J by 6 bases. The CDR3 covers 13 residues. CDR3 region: CASSVTGDREQYL. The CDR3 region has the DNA TGTGCCAGCAGTGTGACAGGGGACCGCGAGCAGTACCTC.